This TCR beta chain was captured in a study of cytomegalovirus exposure and HLA in healthy donors. This clone has just a few counts. The PCR ran on 60 Vbeta and 13 Jbeta primers. Produced via immunoSEQ multiplex PCR; TCRdb's table is partial and in-frame only. The sample yields about 160,000 clones, 65% to 85% seen once. Sample: PBMCs. The sequence was obtained from a woman in her fifties or sixties in good health and CMV-seropositive.

The chain's CDR3 is CSVRRQGAGELFF. Written as DNA, the CDR3 is TGCAGCGTTCGTCGACAGGGGGCCGGGGAGCTGTTTTTT. The V gene is TRBV29-1, the J gene TRBJ2-2, with 9 nucleotides matching TRBD1. This CDR3 contains 13 residues. CDR1 and CDR2 from the germline V gene are SQVTM and ANQGSEA. J lost 6 bases, V lost 5 bases, and 4 bases had no gene match.